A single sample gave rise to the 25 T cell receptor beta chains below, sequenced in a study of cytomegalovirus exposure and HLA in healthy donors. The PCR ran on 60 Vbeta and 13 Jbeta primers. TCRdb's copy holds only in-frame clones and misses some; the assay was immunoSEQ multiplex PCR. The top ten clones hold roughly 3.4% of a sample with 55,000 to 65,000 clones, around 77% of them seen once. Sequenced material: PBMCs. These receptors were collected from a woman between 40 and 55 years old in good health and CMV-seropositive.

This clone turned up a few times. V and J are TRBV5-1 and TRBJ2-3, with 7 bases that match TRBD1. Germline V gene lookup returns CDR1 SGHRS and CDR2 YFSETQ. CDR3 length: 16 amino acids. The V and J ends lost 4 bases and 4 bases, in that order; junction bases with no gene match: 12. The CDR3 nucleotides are TGCGCCAGCAGCCCGGAAAGACAGGGTGGGGCAGATACGCAGTATTTT. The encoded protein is CASSPERQGGADTQYF. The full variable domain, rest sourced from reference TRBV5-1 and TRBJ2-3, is KAGVTQTPRYLIKTRGQQVTLSCSPISGHRSVSWYQQTPGQGLQFLFEYFSETQRNKGNFPGRFSGRQFSNSRSEMNVSTLELGDSALYLCASSPERQGGADTQYFGPGTRLTVL.

Here the CDR3 reads CASSQDRVNTGELFF. Here the CDR3 DNA reads TGTGCCAGCAGTCAGGACAGGGTGAACACCGGGGAGCTGTTTTTT. The gene calls are TRBV7-8 and TRBJ2-2, with TRBD1 matching over 8 bases. The CDR3 runs 15 residues. Germline-derived CDR1 and CDR2 are SGHVS and FQNEAQ. V shed 6 bases and J 1 base; nucleotides not matched to a gene: 4.

CDR3 sequence reads: CASSFGAGYNEQFF. CDR3 sequence (DNA): TGTGCCAGCAGTTTTGGAGCGGGGTACAATGAGCAGTTCTTC. The J gene is TRBJ2-1, the V gene TRBV27; TRBD2 matches 7 bases. This CDR3 has 14 amino acids. CDR1 MNHEY and CDR2 SMNVEV come from the germline V gene (reference sequence). The V gene end was trimmed by 3 bases and the J gene end by 4 bases; junction bases not matched to a gene: 3.

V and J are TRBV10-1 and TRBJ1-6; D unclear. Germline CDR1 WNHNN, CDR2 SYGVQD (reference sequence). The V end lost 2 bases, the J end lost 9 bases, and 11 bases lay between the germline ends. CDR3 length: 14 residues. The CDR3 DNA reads TGCGCCAGCAGTGAGGAGGGTTTGGGTTCACCCCTCCACTTT. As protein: CASSEEGLGSPLHF.

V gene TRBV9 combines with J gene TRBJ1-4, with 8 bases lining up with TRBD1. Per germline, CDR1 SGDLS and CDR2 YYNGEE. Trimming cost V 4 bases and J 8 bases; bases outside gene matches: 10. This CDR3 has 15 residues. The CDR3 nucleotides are TGTGCCAGCAGCACCCAGACAGGGGATCACGAAAAACTGTTTTTT. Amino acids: CASSTQTGDHEKLFF.

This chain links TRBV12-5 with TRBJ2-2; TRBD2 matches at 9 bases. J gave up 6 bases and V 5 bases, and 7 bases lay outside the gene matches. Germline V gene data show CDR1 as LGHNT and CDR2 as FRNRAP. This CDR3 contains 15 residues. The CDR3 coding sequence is TGTGCTAGTGGTCGCCGAGCGGGGGGCTCCGGGGAGCTGTTTTTT. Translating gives CASGRRAGGSGELFF.

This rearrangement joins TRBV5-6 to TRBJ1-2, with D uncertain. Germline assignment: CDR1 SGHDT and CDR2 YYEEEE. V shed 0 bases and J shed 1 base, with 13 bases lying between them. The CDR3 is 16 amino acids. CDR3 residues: CASSLDGSVFNYGYTF. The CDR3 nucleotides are TGTGCCAGCAGCTTGGACGGTTCGGTTTTTAACTATGGCTACACCTTC.

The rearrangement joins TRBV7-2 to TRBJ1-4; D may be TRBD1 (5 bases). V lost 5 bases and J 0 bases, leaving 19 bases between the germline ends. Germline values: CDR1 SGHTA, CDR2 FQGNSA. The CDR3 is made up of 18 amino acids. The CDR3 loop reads CASSRGYDRHATNEKLFF. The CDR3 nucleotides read TGTGCCAGCAGCAGGGGTTATGACAGACACGCAACTAATGAAAAACTGTTTTTT.

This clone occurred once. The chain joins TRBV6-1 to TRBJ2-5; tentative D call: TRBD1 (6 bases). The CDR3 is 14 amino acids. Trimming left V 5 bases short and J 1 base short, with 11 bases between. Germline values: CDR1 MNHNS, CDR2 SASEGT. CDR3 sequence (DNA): TGTGCCAGCAGTCCGTGGACAGCCCAAGAGACCCAGTACTTC. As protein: CASSPWTAQETQYF.

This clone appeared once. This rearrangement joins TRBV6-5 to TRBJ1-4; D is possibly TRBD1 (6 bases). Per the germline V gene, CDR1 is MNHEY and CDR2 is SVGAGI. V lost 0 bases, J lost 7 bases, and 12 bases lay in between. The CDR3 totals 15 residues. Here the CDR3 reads CASSYSWGGGEKLFF. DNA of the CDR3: TGTGCCAGCAGTTACTCGTGGGGGGGCGGTGAAAAACTGTTTTTT.

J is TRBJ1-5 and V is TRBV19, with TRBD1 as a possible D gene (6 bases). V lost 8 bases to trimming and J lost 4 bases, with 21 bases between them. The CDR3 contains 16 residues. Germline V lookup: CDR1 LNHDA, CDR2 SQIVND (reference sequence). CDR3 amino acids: CASSMDGGLLNQPQHF. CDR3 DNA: TGTGCCAGTTCTATGGATGGGGGCCTTTTAAATCAGCCCCAGCATTTT.

The CDR3 DNA follows: TGTGCCAGCAAACCCCCAGGGCCTAACACTGAAGCTTTCTTT. Translated: CASKPPGPNTEAFF. The gene calls are TRBV6-5 and TRBJ1-1; a weak D match, TRBD1 (5 bases). V lost 7 bases and J lost 2, with 14 bases in between. Per the germline V gene, CDR1 is MNHEY and CDR2 is SVGAGI. The CDR3 sequence is 14 residues long.

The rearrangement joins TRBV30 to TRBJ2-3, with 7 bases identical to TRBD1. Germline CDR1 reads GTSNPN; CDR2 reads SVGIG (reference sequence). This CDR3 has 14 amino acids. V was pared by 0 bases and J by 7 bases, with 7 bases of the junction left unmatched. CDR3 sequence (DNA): TGTGCCTGGAGTGTAGGGACAGACTCAAATACGCAGTATTTT. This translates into CAWSVGTDSNTQYF.

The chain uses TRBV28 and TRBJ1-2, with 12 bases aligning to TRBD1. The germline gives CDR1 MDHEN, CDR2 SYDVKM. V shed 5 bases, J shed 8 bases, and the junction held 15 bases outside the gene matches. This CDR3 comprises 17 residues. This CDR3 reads CASSGFSAGQGARGYTF. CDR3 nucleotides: TGTGCCAGCAGTGGTTTTTCAGCGGGACAGGGGGCTCGAGGCTACACCTTC.

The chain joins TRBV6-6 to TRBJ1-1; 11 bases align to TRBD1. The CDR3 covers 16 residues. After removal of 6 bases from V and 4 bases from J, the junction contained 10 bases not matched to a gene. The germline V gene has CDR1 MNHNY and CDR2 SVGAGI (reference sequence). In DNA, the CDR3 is TGTGCCAGCAGACCCGGACAGGGGGCCTTCCTCACTGAAGCTTTCTTT. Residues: CASRPGQGAFLTEAFF.

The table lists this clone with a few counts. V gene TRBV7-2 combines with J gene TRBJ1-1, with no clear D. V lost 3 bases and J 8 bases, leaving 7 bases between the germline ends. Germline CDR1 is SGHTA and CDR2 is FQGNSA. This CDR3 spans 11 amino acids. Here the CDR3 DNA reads TGTGCCAGCAGCTTTGGCCGAGAAGCTTTCTTT. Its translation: CASSFGREAFF.

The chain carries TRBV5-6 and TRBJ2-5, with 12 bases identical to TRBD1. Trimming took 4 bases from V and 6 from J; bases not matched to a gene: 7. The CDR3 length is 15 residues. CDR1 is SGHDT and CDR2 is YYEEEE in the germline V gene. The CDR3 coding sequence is TGTGCCAGCAGCCCCTGGGACAGGGGGCTACAGACCCAGTACTTC. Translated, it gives CASSPWDRGLQTQYF.

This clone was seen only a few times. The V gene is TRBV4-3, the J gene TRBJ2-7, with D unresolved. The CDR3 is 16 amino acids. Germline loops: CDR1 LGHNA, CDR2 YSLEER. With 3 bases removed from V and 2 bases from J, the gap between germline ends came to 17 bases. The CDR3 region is CASSHRTRPPAYEQYF. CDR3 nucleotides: TGCGCCAGCAGCCATCGAACGAGGCCCCCCGCCTACGAGCAGTACTTC.

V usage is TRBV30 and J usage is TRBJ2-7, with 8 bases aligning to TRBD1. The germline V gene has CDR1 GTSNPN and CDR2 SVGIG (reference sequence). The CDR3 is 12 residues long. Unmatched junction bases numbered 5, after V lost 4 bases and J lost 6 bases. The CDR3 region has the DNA TGTGCCTGGACTGGACAGGGAAGCGAGCAGTACTTC. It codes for CAWTGQGSEQYF.

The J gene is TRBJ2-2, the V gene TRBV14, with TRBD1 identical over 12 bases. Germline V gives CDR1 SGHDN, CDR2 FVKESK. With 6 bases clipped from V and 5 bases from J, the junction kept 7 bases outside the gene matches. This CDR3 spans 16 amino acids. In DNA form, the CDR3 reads TGTGCCAGCAGTGGGACAGGGGGCGCGGGGACCGGGGAGCTGTTTTTT. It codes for CASSGTGGAGTGELFF.

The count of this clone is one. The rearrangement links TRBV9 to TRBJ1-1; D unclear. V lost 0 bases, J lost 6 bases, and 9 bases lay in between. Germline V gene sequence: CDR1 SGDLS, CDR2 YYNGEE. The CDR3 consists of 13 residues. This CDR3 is CASSVVVSPEAFF. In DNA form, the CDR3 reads TGTGCCAGCAGCGTAGTCGTCTCCCCTGAAGCTTTCTTT.

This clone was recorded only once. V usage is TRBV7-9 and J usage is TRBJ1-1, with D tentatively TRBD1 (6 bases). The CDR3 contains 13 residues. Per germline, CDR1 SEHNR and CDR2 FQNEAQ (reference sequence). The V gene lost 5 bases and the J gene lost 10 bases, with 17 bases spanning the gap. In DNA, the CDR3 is TGTGCCAGCAGCCCCGGGGGGGGGCCGAGAGCTTTCTTT. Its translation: CASSPGGGPRAFF.

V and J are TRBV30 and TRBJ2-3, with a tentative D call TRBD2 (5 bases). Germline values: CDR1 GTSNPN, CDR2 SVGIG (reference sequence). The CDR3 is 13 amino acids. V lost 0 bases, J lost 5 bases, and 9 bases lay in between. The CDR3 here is CAWSVRERDTQYF. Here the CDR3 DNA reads TGTGCCTGGAGTGTGAGGGAACGAGATACGCAGTATTTT.

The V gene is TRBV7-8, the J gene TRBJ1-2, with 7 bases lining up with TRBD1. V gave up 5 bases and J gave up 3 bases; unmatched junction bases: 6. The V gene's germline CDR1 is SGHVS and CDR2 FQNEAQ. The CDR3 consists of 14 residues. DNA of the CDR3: TGTGCCAGCAGCCTGGGACAGAGAGACTATGGCTACACCTTC. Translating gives CASSLGQRDYGYTF.

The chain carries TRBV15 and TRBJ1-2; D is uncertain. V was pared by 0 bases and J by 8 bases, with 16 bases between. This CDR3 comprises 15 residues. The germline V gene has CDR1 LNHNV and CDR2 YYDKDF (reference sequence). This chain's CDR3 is CATSRDSTGPGGYTF. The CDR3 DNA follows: TGTGCCACCAGCAGAGATAGTACCGGCCCGGGGGGCTACACCTTC.